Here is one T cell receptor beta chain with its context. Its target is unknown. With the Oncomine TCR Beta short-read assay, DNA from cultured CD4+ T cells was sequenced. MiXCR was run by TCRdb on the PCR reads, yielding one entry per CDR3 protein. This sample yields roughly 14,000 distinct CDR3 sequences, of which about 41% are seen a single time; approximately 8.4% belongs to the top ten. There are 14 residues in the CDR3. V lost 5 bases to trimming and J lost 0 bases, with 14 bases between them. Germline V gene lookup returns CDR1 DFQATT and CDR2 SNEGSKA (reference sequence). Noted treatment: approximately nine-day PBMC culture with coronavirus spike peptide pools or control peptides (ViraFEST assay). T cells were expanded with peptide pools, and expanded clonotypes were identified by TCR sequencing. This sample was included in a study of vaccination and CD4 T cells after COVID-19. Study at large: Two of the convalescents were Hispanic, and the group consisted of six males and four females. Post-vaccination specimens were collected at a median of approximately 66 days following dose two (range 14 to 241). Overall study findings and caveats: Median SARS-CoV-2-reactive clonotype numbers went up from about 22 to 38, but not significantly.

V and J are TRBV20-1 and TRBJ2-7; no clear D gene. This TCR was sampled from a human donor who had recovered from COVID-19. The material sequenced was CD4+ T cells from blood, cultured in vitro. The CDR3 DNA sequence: TGCAGTGCTTCTCGTACTTTAACCTCCTACGAGCAGTACTTC. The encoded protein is CSASRTLTSYEQYF.